The next 10 T cell receptor beta chains were all read from a single sample in a study of cytotoxic CD8 clonotypes in ibrutinib-treated CLL. Sequencing used immunoSEQ multiplex PCR; TCRdb keeps in-frame clones, though not all of them. In the table there are roughly 150,000 clones, about 80% of which are singletons. This specimen consisted of PBMCs, obtained after 12 months of ibrutinib treatment. These receptors came from a human donor with chronic lymphocytic leukemia.

V and J are TRBV19 and TRBJ2-7; TRBD1 might be the D (6 bases). The ends were cut back, 4 bases at V and 3 bases at J, with 16 bases in the middle. From germline, CDR1 is LNHDA and CDR2 SQIVND (reference sequence). The CDR3 totals 15 residues. CDR3 sequence: CASSKDRSWSYEQYF. DNA of the CDR3: TGTGCCAGTAGTAAAGACAGGTCCTGGAGCTACGAGCAGTACTTC.

The chain is built from TRBV20-1 and TRBJ1-1; no definite D call. V dropped 6 bases and J dropped 1 base, with 6 bases sitting between them. This CDR3 has 11 amino acids. Germline CDR1 DFQATT, CDR2 SNEGSKA (reference sequence). The CDR3 DNA reads as TGCAGTGCCTACAAGAACACTGAAGCTTTCTTT. It yields the protein CSAYKNTEAFF.

The chain carries TRBV28 and TRBJ2-2, with 7 bases lining up with TRBD2. Germline loops: CDR1 MDHEN, CDR2 SYDVKM. There are 16 residues in the CDR3. V shed 5 bases and J 0 bases; nucleotides not matched to a gene: 6. CDR3: CASSLWRGTNTGELFF. The CDR3 nucleotides are TGTGCCAGCAGTCTTTGGCGGGGGACGAACACCGGGGAGCTGTTTTTT.

This clone occurred a few times. V is TRBV5-1 and J is TRBJ1-1, with TRBD1 matching 8 bases. This CDR3 contains 14 residues. The V gene end was trimmed by 4 bases and the J gene end by 5 bases; junction bases not matched to a gene: 7. Germline V lookup: CDR1 SGHRS, CDR2 YFSETQ. The CDR3 nucleotides read TGCGCCAGCAGCGCGACAGGGGTGGGTACTGAAGCTTTCTTT. As protein: CASSATGVGTEAFF.

The rearrangement uses TRBV7-9 and TRBJ2-7; TRBD2 aligns across 12 bases. Germline CDR1 reads SEHNR; CDR2 reads FQNEAQ (reference sequence). The CDR3 has 16 amino acids. The V segment lost 5 bases and the J segment 5 bases; nucleotides outside the gene matches: 10. CDR3 nucleotide sequence: TGTGCCAGCAGCCCCCTGGCTAGCGGGAGGGCCGACGAGCAGTACTTC. The encoded protein is CASSPLASGRADEQYF.

This clone was observed a handful of times. The chain uses TRBV6-6 and TRBJ2-7, with D possibly being TRBD1 or TRBD2 (5 bases each). The CDR3 is 13 amino acids. The ends were cut back, 11 bases at V and 1 base at J, with 15 bases in the middle. Germline V gene data show CDR1 as MNHNY and CDR2 as SVGAGI (reference sequence). The CDR3 nucleotides read TGTGCCTCCAGTCGAGGGGAGTCCTACGAGCAGTACTTC. Protein: CASSRGESYEQYF.

V and J are TRBV5-4 and TRBJ1-2; D remains unclear. The CDR3 is 15 amino acids. V lost 3 bases and J lost 7, with 19 bases in between. The germline V gene has CDR1 SGHNT and CDR2 YYREEE (reference sequence). In DNA form, the CDR3 reads TGTGCCAGCAGCTACGGCCCCGGGAGGGTAGGTGGCTACACCTTC. This codes for CASSYGPGRVGGYTF.

The V call is TRBV4-1, the J call TRBJ2-5; D call uncertain. Trimming stripped 0 bases from V and 6 bases from J, with 5 bases between. The CDR3 contains 12 residues. From germline, CDR1 is MGHRA and CDR2 YSYEKL. The DNA of the CDR3 is TGCGCCAGCAGCCAAGATAGGAAGACCCAGTACTTC. This sequence encodes CASSQDRKTQYF.

This clone occurred a few times. This CDR3 reads CASSEVRSAEAPLHF. DNA for the CDR3: TGTGCCAGCAGTGAAGTAAGGTCAGCAGAGGCACCCCTCCACTTT. The chain carries TRBV2 and TRBJ1-6; D not resolved. The CDR3 runs 15 residues. The ends were cut back, 1 base at V and 11 bases at J, with 15 bases in the middle. Germline V CDR1 and CDR2: SNHLY, FYNNEI.

The V call is TRBV7-8, the J call TRBJ1-3; TRBD1 is a possible D gene (6 bases). In germline, CDR1 is SGHVS, CDR2 FQNEAQ. The CDR3 has 15 amino acids. The V gene lost 5 bases and the J gene lost 4 bases, with 15 bases spanning the gap. The CDR3 loop reads CASSPGVGGGNTIYF. CDR3 bases: TGTGCCAGCAGCCCAGGGGTAGGCGGCGGAAACACCATATATTTT.